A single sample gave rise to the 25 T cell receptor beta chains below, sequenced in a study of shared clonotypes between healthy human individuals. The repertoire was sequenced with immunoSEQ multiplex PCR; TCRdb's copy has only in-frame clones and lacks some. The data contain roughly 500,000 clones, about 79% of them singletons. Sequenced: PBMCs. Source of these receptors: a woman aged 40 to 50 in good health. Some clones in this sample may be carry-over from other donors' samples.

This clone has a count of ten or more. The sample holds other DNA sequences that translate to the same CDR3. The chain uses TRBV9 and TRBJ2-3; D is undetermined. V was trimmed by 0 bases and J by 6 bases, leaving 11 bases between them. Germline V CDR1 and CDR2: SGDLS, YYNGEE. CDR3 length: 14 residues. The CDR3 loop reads CASSVALHRDTQYF. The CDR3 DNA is TGTGCCAGCAGCGTAGCCCTGCATAGGGATACGCAGTATTTT.

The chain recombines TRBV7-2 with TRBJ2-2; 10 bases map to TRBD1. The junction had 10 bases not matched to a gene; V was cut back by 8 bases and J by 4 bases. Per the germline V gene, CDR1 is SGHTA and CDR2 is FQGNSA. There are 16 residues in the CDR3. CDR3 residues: CASSGTGVGLTGELFF. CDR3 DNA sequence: TGTGCCAGCTCCGGGACAGGGGTCGGTCTCACCGGGGAGCTGTTTTTT.

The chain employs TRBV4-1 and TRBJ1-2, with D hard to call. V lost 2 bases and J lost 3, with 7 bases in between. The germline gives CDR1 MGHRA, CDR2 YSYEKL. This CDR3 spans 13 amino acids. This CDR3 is CASSQNTYYGYTF. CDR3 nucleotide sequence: TGCGCCAGCAGCCAAAACACCTACTATGGCTACACCTTC.

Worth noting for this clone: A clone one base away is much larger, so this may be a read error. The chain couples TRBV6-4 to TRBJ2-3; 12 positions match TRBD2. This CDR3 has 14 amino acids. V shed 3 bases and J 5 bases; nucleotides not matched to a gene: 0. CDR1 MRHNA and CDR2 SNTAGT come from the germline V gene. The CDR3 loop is CASSELAGGDTQYF. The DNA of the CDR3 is TGTGCCAGCAGTGAACTAGCGGGAGGAGATACGCAGTATTTT.

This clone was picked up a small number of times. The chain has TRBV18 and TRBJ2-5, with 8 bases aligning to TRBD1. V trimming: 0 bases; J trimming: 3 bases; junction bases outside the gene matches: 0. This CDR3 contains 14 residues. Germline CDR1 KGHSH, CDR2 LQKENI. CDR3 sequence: CASSPPTGEETQYF. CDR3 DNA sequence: TGTGCCAGCTCACCACCGACAGGGGAAGAGACCCAGTACTTC.

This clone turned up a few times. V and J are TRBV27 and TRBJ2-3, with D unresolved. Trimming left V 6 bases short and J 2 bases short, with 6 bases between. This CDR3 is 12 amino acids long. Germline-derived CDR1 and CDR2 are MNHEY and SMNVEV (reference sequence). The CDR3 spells CASSQTTDTQYF. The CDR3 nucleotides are TGTGCCAGCAGCCAGACCACAGATACGCAGTATTTT.

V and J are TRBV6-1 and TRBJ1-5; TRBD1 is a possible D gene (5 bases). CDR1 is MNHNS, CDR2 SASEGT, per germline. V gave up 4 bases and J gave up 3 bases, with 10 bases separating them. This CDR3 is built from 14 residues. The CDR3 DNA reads TGTGCCAGCAGTGTAGGGGCCCTCAATCAGCCCCAGCATTTT. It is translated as CASSVGALNQPQHF.

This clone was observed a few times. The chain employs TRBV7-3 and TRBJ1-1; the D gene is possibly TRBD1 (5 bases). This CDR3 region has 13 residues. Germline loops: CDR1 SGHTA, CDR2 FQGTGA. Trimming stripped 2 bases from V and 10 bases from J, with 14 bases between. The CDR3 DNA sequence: TGTGCCAGCAGCTTAGGCCGGGGGTCAGCAGCTTTCTTT. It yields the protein CASSLGRGSAAFF.

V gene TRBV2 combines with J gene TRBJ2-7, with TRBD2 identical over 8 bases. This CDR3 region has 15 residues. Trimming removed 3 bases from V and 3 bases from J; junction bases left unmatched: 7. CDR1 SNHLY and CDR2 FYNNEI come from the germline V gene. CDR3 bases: TGTGCCAGCAGTGATCGACTAGCGAGCAGCTACGAGCAGTACTTC. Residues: CASSDRLASSYEQYF.

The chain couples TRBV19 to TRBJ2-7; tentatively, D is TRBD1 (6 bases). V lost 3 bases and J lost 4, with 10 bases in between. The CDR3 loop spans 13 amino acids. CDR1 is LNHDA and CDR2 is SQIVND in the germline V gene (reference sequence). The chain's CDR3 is CASSMTGGYEQYF. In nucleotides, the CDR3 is TGTGCCAGTAGTATGACAGGCGGGTACGAGCAGTACTTC. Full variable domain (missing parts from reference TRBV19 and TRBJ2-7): DGGITQSPKYLFRKEGQNVTLSCEQNLNHDAMYWYRQDPGQGLRLIYYSQIVNDFQKGDIAEGYSVSREKKESFPLTVTSAQKNPTAFYLCASSMTGGYEQYFGPGTRLTVT.

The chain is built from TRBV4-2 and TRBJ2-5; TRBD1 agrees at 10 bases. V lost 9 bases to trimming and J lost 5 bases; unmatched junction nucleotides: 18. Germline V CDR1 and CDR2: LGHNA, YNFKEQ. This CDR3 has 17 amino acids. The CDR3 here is CARSSENRDRGWETQYF. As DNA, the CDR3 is TGTGCCAGAAGCTCCGAAAACCGGGACAGGGGTTGGGAGACCCAGTACTTC.

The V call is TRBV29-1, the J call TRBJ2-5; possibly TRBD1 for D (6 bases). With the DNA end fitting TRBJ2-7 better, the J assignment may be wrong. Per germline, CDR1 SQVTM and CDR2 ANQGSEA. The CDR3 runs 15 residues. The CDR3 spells CSVEVLGASSYEQYF. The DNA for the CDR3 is TGCAGCGTTGAGGTTCTGGGGGCGAGCTCCTACGAGCAGTACTTC.

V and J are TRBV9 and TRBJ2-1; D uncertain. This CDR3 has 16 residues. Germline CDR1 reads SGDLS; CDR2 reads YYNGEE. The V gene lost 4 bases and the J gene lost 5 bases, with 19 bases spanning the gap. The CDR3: CASSSPAQIPHNEQFF. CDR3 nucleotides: TGTGCCAGCAGCTCCCCGGCCCAAATCCCACACAATGAGCAGTTCTTC.

CDR3 in amino acids: CASIHRDQIYSNQPQHF. The CDR3 coding sequence is TGCGCCAGCATACACCGGGACCAGATTTATAGCAATCAGCCCCAGCATTTT. V usage is TRBV23-1 and J usage is TRBJ1-5; D perhaps matches TRBD1 (5 bases). TRBV23-1 carries the ORF label, with uncertain function. Trimming cost V 7 bases and J 0 bases, with 19 bases left between them. This CDR3 is built from 17 residues.

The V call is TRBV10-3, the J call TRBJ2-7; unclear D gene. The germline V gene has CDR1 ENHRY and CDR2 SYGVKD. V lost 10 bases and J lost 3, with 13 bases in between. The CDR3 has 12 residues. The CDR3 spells CASIRKNYEQYF. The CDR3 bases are TGTGCCAGCATACGGAAAAACTACGAGCAGTACTTC.

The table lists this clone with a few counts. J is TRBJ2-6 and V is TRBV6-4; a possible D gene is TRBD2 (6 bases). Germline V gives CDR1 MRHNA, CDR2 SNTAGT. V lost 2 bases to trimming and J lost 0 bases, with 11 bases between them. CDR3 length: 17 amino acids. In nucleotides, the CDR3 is TGTGCCAGCAGTGACGGGGACTCCCACTCTGGGGCCAACGTCCTGACTTTC. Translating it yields CASSDGDSHSGANVLTF.

The DNA for the CDR3 is TGTGCTAGTGGGAAAAGCTGGGGCCTCCGAAACACAGATACGCAGTATTTT. It specifies CASGKSWGLRNTDTQYF. The V call is TRBV12-5, the J call TRBJ2-3, with D perhaps TRBD1 (5 bases). The CDR3 spans 17 residues. Per the germline V gene, CDR1 is LGHNT and CDR2 is FRNRAP. Trimming shortened V by 6 bases and J by 2 bases, and 21 bases separated the two germline ends.

The CDR3 DNA is TGCGCCAGCCTGACGGGTTTGAGCTCCTACGAGCAGTACTTC. This encodes CASLTGLSSYEQYF. This chain uses TRBV10-1 with TRBJ2-7, with D unresolved. Trimming left V 8 bases short and J 0 bases short, with 14 bases between. This CDR3 has 14 amino acids. The germline V gene has CDR1 WNHNN and CDR2 SYGVQD (reference sequence).

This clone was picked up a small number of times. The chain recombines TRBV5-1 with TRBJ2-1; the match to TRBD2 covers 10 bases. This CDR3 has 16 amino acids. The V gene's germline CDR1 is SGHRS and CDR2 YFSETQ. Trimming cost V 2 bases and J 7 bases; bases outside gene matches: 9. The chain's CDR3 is CASSFRTSGSWNEQFF. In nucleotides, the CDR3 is TGCGCCAGCAGCTTCCGGACTAGCGGCTCGTGGAATGAGCAGTTCTTC.

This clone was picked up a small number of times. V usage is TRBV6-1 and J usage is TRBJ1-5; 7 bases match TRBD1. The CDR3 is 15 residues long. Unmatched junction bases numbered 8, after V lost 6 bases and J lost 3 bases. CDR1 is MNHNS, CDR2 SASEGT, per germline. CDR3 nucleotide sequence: TGTGCCAGCAGGACCCCAGGGGGAGACAATCAGCCCCAGCATTTT. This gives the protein CASRTPGGDNQPQHF.

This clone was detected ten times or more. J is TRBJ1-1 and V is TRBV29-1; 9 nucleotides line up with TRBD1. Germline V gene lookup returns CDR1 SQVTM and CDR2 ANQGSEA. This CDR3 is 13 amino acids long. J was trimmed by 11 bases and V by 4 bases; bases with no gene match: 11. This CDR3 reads CSVGPGTGLKAFF. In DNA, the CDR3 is TGCAGCGTTGGTCCCGGGACAGGGTTGAAGGCTTTCTTT.

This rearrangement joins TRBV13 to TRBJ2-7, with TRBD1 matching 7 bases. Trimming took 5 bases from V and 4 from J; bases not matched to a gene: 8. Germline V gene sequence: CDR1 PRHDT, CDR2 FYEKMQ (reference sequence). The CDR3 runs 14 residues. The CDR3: CASSARDSGYEQYF. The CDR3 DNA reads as TGTGCCAGCAGCGCCCGGGACAGCGGTTACGAGCAGTACTTC.

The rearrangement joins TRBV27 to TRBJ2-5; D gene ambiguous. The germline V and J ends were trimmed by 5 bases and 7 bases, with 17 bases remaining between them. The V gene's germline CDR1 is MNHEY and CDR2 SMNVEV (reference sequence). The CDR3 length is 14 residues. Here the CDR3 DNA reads TGTGCCAGCAGTCTAATGTCCCTCTCGGGGACCCAGTACTTC. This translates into CASSLMSLSGTQYF.

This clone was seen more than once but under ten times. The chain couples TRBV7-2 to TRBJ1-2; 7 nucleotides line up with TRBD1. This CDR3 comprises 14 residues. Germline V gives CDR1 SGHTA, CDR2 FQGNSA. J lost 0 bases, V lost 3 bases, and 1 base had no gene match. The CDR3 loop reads CASSFGTANYGYTF. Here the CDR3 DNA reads TGTGCCAGCAGCTTCGGGACAGCTAACTATGGCTACACCTTC.

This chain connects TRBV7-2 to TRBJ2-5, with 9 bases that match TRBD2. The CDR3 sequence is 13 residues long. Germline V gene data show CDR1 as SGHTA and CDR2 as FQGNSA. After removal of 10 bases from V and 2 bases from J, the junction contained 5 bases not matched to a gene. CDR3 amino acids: CATRLAAQETQYF. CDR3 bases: TGTGCCACCAGACTAGCGGCACAAGAGACCCAGTACTTC.